A selection of T cell receptor beta chains follows, all from one sample in a study of blood T cell repertoires in COVID-19. Produced via immunoSEQ multiplex PCR; TCRdb's table is partial and in-frame only. The sample comprises under 300,000 clones, 80% to 85% of which are singletons, and around 2.9% rests with the top ten. Sequencing was done on a sample of peripheral blood. The receptors stem from an older woman with active or convalescent COVID-19. Each CDR3 is given with its conserved first and last residue. D genes are given only for firm matches. Part of the rows lack a size; the others show once, few, many or a class for expanded clones.

CDR3 DNA | CDR3 protein | J gene | V gene | clone size | D gene | CDR3 length
TGTGCCAGCAGCTCCCACGGACTAGCGGGGGGGCAAGAGACCCAGTACTTC | CASSSHGLAGGQETQYF | TRBJ2-5 | TRBV11-2 | . | TRBD2 | 17
TGTGCCAGCAGACCACAGGGGTTCTACGAGCAGTACTTC | CASRPQGFYEQYF | TRBJ2-7 | TRBV6-6 | . | TRBD1 | 13
TGCGCCAGCAGCTTCAGCCAGACTGCCGGGGAGCTGTTTTTT | CASSFSQTAGELFF | TRBJ2-2 | TRBV5-1 | . | . | 14
TGTGCCAGTAGACCGGGATCCTTCAATCAGCCCCAGCATTTT | CASRPGSFNQPQHF | TRBJ1-5 | TRBV19 | . | . | 14
TGTGCCAGCAGTTCGACCGCCCGGGACACTGAAGCTTTCTTT | CASSSTARDTEAFF | TRBJ1-1 | TRBV5-5 | . | . | 14
TGTGCCAGCAGCTCTAGCGGGGGGAACTACAATGAGCAGTTCTTC | CASSSSGGNYNEQFF | TRBJ2-1 | TRBV4-2 | . | TRBD2 | 15
TGTGCCAGCAGCGTCGGGACAGCCAATCAGCCCCAGCATTTT | CASSVGTANQPQHF | TRBJ1-5 | TRBV9 | few | TRBD1 | 14
TGTGCCACCAGCGCTAGGGACAATGGCTACACCTTC | CATSARDNGYTF | TRBJ1-2 | TRBV15 | . | . | 12
TGCGCCAGCGGGGGAGGGGAAGAGACCCAGTACTTC | CASGGGEETQYF | TRBJ2-5 | TRBV5-1 | . | TRBD2 | 12
TGTGCCAGCAGCTTAGCGCTGGGGCTAGCGGGGAGAGAGACCCAGTACTTC | CASSLALGLAGRETQYF | TRBJ2-5 | TRBV7-2 | . | TRBD2 | 17
TGTGCCAGCAGTTACAGCAGGGGCTGGGCCTATGGCTACACCTTC | CASSYSRGWAYGYTF | TRBJ1-2 | TRBV6-5 | . | . | 15
TGCAGCGTACGGACTAGCGGGGGAGAGGGGCAGTACTTC | CSVRTSGGEGQYF | TRBJ2-7 | TRBV29-1 | few | TRBD2 | 13
TGTGCCAGCAGCCTTGGCGGAAAAGAGACCCAGTACTTC | CASSLGGKETQYF | TRBJ2-5 | TRBV7-9 | . | . | 13
TGTGCCAGCAGTTACCTCGGCAGGCTAAATGAAAAACTGTTTTTT | CASSYLGRLNEKLFF | TRBJ1-4 | TRBV6-5 | many | . | 15
TGTGCCAGCAGCCCCGCCGCGGGGGGGACCGATACGCAGTATTTT | CASSPAAGGTDTQYF | TRBJ2-3 | TRBV7-2 | . | TRBD2 | 15
TGTGCCAGCAGCCAACTCCGGGACAGGGGGCCTGAAAAACTGTTTTTT | CASSQLRDRGPEKLFF | TRBJ1-4 | TRBV16 | . | TRBD1 | 16
TGTGCCACCAGCAGAGCGGGGGGAACTAATGAAAAACTGTTTTTT | CATSRAGGTNEKLFF | TRBJ1-4 | TRBV15 | . | . | 15
TGTGCCAGCCGCCGGGACATTCGAGGCTACACCTTC | CASRRDIRGYTF | TRBJ1-2 | TRBV6-5 | . | . | 12
TGTGCCAGCAGTGGGGACAGTTACTCCTACGAGCAGTACTTC | CASSGDSYSYEQYF | TRBJ2-7 | TRBV2 | . | TRBD1 | 14
TGCGCCAGCAGCTCGACAGGCGAGCAGTTCTTC | CASSSTGEQFF | TRBJ2-1 | TRBV5-1 | . | . | 11
TGTGCCAGCAGCGTAGACGAATCCGAGTGGGCGCAAATCTATGGCTACACCTTC | CASSVDESEWAQIYGYTF | TRBJ1-2 | TRBV9 | . | . | 18
TGTGCCAGCAGCCCGGCGACGGGGGGGGGAGAGACCCAGTACTTC | CASSPATGGGETQYF | TRBJ2-5 | TRBV5-4 | . | TRBD2 | 15
TGCGCCAGCAGCCAAGATCTGGGGACAGGGGTGCACGAGCAGTACTTC | CASSQDLGTGVHEQYF | TRBJ2-7 | TRBV4-1 | many | TRBD1 | 16
TGCAGTGCTAGTGTCGGGGCGGGGACCATGCGCGCCGGGGAGCTGTTTTTT | CSASVGAGTMRAGELFF | TRBJ2-2 | TRBV20-1 | . | . | 17
TGTGCCAGCAGCTGGGCTATCCAGGGGCGGGCGGCTTTCTTT | CASSWAIQGRAAFF | TRBJ1-1 | TRBV5-8 | . | . | 14
TGCGCCAGCAGCTCGACTAGCGTCAACACCGGGGAGCTGTTTTTT | CASSSTSVNTGELFF | TRBJ2-2 | TRBV5-1 | . | TRBD2 | 15
TGTGCCAGCAGCTTTAGAGGTCAACATAGCAATCAGCCCCAGCATTTT | CASSFRGQHSNQPQHF | TRBJ1-5 | TRBV11-2 | . | . | 16
TGTGCCAGCAGCCCGTACAATGAGCAGTTCTTC | CASSPYNEQFF | TRBJ2-1 | TRBV7-8 | . | . | 11
TGTGCCAGCAGCTTGGGCGGGGCTAGCGGGGGAAAAGAGACCCAGTACTTC | CASSLGGASGGKETQYF | TRBJ2-5 | TRBV5-4 | . | TRBD2 | 17
TGCGCCAGCAGCACTACAGGGTTCGAGGACACCATATATTTT | CASSTTGFEDTIYF | TRBJ1-3 | TRBV5-1 | . | . | 14
TGCGCCAGCAGCCAAGATTTAGGAGCGGGGGGCCCTGATGAGCAGTTCTTC | CASSQDLGAGGPDEQFF | TRBJ2-1 | TRBV4-3 | . | TRBD2 | 17
TGTGCCAGCAGCCCGCTAGCGGGGGGGGCCACAGATACGCAGTATTTT | CASSPLAGGATDTQYF | TRBJ2-3 | TRBV3-1/TRBV3-2 | . | TRBD2 | 16
TGTGCCAGCAGAAGGATTACCGGGAGGGGAGAGACCCAGTACTTC | CASRRITGRGETQYF | TRBJ2-5 | TRBV11-2 | . | TRBD2 | 15